Below are 3 T cell receptor beta chains sequenced from a single sample in a study of T cells after yellow fever vaccination. TCRdb used MiXCR to reprocess the 5' RACE reads, holding one entry per CDR3 protein. The sample holds roughly 300,000 distinct CDR3 sequences, about 8.3% seen once. Sample: PBMCs, taken roughly seven weeks after the first yellow fever vaccination. These TCRs come from a man younger than 35 who received the YFV17D yellow fever vaccine.

For the CDR3, the DNA is TGTGCCAGCAGCTTGGCCGGGCAGATGAGAGACGAGCAGTACTTC. This codes for CASSLAGQMRDEQYF. V gene TRBV5-5 combines with J gene TRBJ2-7; D remains ambiguous. Germline CDR1 reads SGHKS; CDR2 reads YYEKEE (reference sequence). This CDR3 region has 15 residues. With 0 bases removed from V and 5 bases from J, the gap between germline ends came to 15 bases.

The CDR3: CASSPRDRSPLHF. In DNA, the CDR3 is TGTGCCAGCAGTCCCCGGGACCGGTCGCCCCTCCACTTT. The chain has TRBV12-3 or TRBV12-4 and TRBJ1-6; TRBD1 might be the D (5 bases). Trimming took off 5 bases at V and 13 bases at J, with 15 bases between the two ends. The CDR3 contains 13 residues.

This chain joins TRBV20-1 and TRBJ2-2; D is uncertain. V lost 5 bases, J lost 5 bases, and 6 bases lay in between. Germline lookup yields CDR1 DFQATT and CDR2 SNEGSKA (reference sequence). The CDR3 consists of 11 residues. This CDR3 reads CSALVTGELFF. CDR3 nucleotides: TGCAGTGCTCTGGTGACCGGGGAGCTGTTTTTT.